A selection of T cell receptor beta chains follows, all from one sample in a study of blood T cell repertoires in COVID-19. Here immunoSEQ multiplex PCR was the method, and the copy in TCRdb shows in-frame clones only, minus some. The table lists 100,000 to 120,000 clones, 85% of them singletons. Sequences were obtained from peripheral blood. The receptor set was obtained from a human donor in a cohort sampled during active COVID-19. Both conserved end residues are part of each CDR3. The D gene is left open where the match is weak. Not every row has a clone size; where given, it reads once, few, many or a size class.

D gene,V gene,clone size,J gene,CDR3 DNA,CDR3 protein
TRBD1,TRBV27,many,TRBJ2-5,TGTGCCAGCAGCCCACAGGGGTTTCGAGAGACCCAGTACTTC,CASSPQGFRETQYF
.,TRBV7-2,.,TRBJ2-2,TGTGCCAGCAGCTTAGTAGCCCCTACCGGGGAGCTGTTTTTT,CASSLVAPTGELFF
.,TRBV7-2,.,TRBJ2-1,TGTGCCAGCAGCCTTCAAGGGGGGGGGCCCCCCTACAATGAGCAGTTCTTC,CASSLQGGGPPYNEQFF
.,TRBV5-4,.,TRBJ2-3,TGTGCCAGCAGCCGTACGGGTGGAGCAATCACAGATACGCAGTATTTT,CASSRTGGAITDTQYF
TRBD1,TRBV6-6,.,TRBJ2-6,TGTGCCAGCAGTCGGACAGGACCCCCCTCTGGGGCCAACGTCCTGACTTTC,CASSRTGPPSGANVLTF
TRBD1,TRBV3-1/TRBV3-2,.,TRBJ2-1,TGTGCCAGCAGTCCGGGACAGGGGCATATTGAGCAGTTCTTC,CASSPGQGHIEQFF
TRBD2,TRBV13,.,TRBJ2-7,TGTGCCAGCAGCTCACCGACGGCTAGCGGGGGCCCCTACGAGCAGTACTTC,CASSSPTASGGPYEQYF
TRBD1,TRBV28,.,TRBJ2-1,TGTGCCAGCAGCCGTGCCGGGACAGCCCGCAATGAGCAGTTCTTC,CASSRAGTARNEQFF
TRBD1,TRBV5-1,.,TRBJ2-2,TGCGCCAGCAGCCCTTACGGGACAGGGGTCACCGGGGAGCTGTTTTTT,CASSPYGTGVTGELFF
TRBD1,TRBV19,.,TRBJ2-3,TGTGCCAGTAGCCGCCGACAGGGCCTCACAGATACGCAGTATTTT,CASSRRQGLTDTQYF
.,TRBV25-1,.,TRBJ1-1,TGTGCCAGCAGTGAGGGTCAGGGCTTGAACACTGAAGCTTTCTTT,CASSEGQGLNTEAFF
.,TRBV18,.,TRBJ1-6,TGTGCCAGCTCACCACCTTCGGCGGATTCACCCCTCCACTTT,CASSPPSADSPLHF
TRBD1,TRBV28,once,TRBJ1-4,TGTGCCAGCAGAGGGACAGATAGTGCGGGTGAAAAACTGTTTTTT,CASRGTDSAGEKLFF
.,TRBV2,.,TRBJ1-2,TGTGCCAGCACGGAGGGCCTCTATGGCTACACCTTC,CASTEGLYGYTF
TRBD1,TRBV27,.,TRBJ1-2,TGTGCCAGCAGTTTAAGGGCAGGGACAGGGCCGGTTAATGGCTACACCTTC,CASSLRAGTGPVNGYTF
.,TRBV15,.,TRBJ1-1,TGTGCCACCAGCAGAGGGTACCGGGGGAACACTGAAGCTTTCTTT,CATSRGYRGNTEAFF
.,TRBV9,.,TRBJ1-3,TGTGCCAGCAGCGCCACACCCCAGGGGTTGCTGAACACCATATATTTT,CASSATPQGLLNTIYF
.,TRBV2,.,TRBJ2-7,TGTGCCAGCAGTGCAGAGGGGGCCTACGAGCAGTACTTC,CASSAEGAYEQYF
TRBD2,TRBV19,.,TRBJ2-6,TGTGCCAGTACCATGACGGGACTAGCGAGCTCTGGGGCCAACGTCCTGACTTTC,CASTMTGLASSGANVLTF
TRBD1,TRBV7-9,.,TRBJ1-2,TGTGCCAGCAGCTTAGGGCAGGGGGGCTATGGCTACACCTTC,CASSLGQGGYGYTF
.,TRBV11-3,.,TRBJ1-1,TGTGCCAGCAGTCGGGGGAACACTGAAGCTTTCTTT,CASSRGNTEAFF
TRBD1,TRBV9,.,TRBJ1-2,TGTGCCAGCAGCCCCCGGGACAGGGGTTTTGGCTACACCTTC,CASSPRDRGFGYTF
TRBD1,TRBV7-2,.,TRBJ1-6,TGTGCCAGCACCCCCAGGACAGGGTTCAATTCACCCCTCCACTTT,CASTPRTGFNSPLHF
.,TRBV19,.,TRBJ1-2,TGTGCCAGTAGTATTACGACAGTCGGCTACACCTTC,CASSITTVGYTF
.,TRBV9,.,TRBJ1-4,TGTGCCAGCAGCGGTTCAGGGTCGAGGAATGAAAAACTGTTTTTT,CASSGSGSRNEKLFF
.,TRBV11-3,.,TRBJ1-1,TGTGCCAGCAGCTCGGACCCGGGACAACCGAACACTGAAGCTTTCTTT,CASSSDPGQPNTEAFF
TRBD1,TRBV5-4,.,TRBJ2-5,TGTGCCAGCAGCCACGGGACAGGGAGGCAAGAGACCCAGTACTTC,CASSHGTGRQETQYF
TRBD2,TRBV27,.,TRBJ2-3,TGTGCCAGCAGTTTATCGATGTTTGGTAGCGGGGGGCACACAGATACGCAGTATTTT,CASSLSMFGSGGHTDTQYF
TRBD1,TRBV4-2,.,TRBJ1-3,TGTGCCAGCAGCACGCCGGGACAGAGGACCATATATTTT,CASSTPGQRTIYF
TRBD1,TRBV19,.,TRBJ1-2,TGTGCCAGTAGTAGGCAGGGGGATATCTATGGCTACACCTTC,CASSRQGDIYGYTF
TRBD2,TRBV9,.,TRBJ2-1,TGTGCCAGCAGCGCTACTCTTAGACTAGCGTCCAATGAGCAGTTCTTC,CASSATLRLASNEQFF
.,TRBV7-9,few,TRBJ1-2,TGTGCCAGCAGCTTAGGATGGGAGGATAACTATGGCTACACCTTC,CASSLGWEDNYGYTF
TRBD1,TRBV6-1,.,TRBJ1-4,TGTGCCAGCAGTGAGCGGATCACAGGGGCGACTAATGAAAAACTGTTTTTT,CASSERITGATNEKLFF
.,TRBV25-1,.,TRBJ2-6,TGTGCCAGCAGTCCTCCCGGGACAATTCTCTCTGGGGCCAACGTCCTGACTTTC,CASSPPGTILSGANVLTF
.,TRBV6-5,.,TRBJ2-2,TGTGCCAGCAGTCTGACCGGGACTGAGCCCGGGGAGCTGTTTTTT,CASSLTGTEPGELFF
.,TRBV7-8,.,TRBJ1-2,TGTGCCAGCAGCTTAGGTACAGGGTCTAACTATGGCTACACCTTC,CASSLGTGSNYGYTF
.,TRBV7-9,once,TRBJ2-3,TGTGCCAGCAGCGGGGACTCCAGAGTCCGTAATACGCAGTATTTT,CASSGDSRVRNTQYF
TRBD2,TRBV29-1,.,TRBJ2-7,TGCAGCGTTGCAGCGGGGGTCGAGCAGTACTTC,CSVAAGVEQYF
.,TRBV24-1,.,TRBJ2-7,TGTGCCACCTCACAGGGTACCTACGAGCAGTACTTC,CATSQGTYEQYF
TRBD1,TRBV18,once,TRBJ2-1,TGTGCCAGCTCACCCCGACAGGGGTCCTACAATGAGCAGTTCTTC,CASSPRQGSYNEQFF
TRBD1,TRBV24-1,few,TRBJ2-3,TGTGCCACCAGGCAGGGGGCTGCAGATACGCAGTATTTT,CATRQGAADTQYF
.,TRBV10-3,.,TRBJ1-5,TGTGCCATCAGTCTTCAAGAGAATCAGCCCCAGCATTTT,CAISLQENQPQHF
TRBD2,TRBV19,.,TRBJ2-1,TGTGCCAGTAGTATAGTTAGCGGGGGGCCCGATGAGCAGTTCTTC,CASSIVSGGPDEQFF
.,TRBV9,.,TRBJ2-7,TGTGCCAGCAGCGTAGGATCGGGGTCCACCTACGAGCAGTACTTC,CASSVGSGSTYEQYF
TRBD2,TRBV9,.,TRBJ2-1,TGTGCCAGCACCCCAAGAGGGGCGGGGGGGCACGTTGAGCAGTTCTTC,CASTPRGAGGHVEQFF
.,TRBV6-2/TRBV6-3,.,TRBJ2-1,TGTGCCAGCAGTTACTCCACCACTAGAGTCGTTTACAATGAGCAGTTCTTC,CASSYSTTRVVYNEQFF
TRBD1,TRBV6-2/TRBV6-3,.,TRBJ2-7,TGTGCCAGCAGTTACCTCAAGGGACAGATTTTTCCGCGGGAGCAGTACTTC,CASSYLKGQIFPREQYF
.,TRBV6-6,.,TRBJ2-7,TGTGCCAGCAGACGTGGACAGACCTACGAGCAGTACTTC,CASRRGQTYEQYF
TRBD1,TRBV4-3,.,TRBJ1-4,TGCGCCAGCAGGCGACAGGGAACTAATGAAAAACTGTTTTTT,CASRRQGTNEKLFF
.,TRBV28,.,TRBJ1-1,TGTGCCAGCAACCTCAGGGGTTCGGCTGAAGCTTTCTTT,CASNLRGSAEAFF
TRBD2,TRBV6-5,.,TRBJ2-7,TGTGCCAGCAGACTGGAGGCGGGGGGCTCCTACGAGCAGTACTTC,CASRLEAGGSYEQYF
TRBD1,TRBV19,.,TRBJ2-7,TGTGCCAGTAGTATAGAGACAGGGCACGAGCAGTACTTC,CASSIETGHEQYF
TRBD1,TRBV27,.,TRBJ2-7,TGTGCCAGCAGTTTATCGACCGGGACAGCCTACGAGCAGTACTTC,CASSLSTGTAYEQYF
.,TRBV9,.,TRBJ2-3,TGTGCCAGCAGCGTACAGTCAGGGCGCCTATACACAGATACGCAGTATTTT,CASSVQSGRLYTDTQYF